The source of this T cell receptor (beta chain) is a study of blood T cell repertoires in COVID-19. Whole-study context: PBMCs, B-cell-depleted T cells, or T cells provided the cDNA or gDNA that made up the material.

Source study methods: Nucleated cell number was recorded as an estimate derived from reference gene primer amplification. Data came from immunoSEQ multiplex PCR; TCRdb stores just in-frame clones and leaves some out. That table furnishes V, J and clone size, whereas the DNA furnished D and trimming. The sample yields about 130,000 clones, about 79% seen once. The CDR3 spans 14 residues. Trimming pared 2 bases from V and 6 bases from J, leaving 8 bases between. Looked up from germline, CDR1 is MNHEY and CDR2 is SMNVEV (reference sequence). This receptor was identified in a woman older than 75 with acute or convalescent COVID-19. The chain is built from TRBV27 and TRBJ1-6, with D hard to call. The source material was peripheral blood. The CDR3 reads CASSLGASNSPLHF. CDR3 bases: TGTGCCAGCAGTTTAGGAGCCAGTAATTCACCCCTCCACTTT.